This is a list of T cell receptor beta chains from one sample in a study of lymphopenia after photon versus proton radiotherapy. Sequenced by immunoSEQ multiplex PCR; TCRdb stores in-frame clones only, minus some. The sample holds around 62,000 clones, about 88% seen once. Sequencing was performed on peripheral blood, taken from a patient treated with proton-based radiotherapy. The receptors stem from a man aged 60 to 69 with pancreatic cancer. The CDR3 runs from the conserved cysteine through the conserved F or W. A D gene is named only where the DNA matches it firmly. Not all rows give a size; the values are once, few, many and, for expanded clones, a class.

clone size,V gene,D gene,J gene,CDR3 protein,CDR3 DNA
-,TRBV6-5,TRBD1,TRBJ2-2,CASSLQGYTGELFF,TGTGCCAGCAGTCTACAGGGGTACACCGGGGAGCTGTTTTTT
-,TRBV19,TRBD2,TRBJ2-1,CASSGGTSGYRGNEQFF,TGTGCCAGTAGTGGAGGGACTAGCGGTTACCGGGGAAATGAGCAGTTCTTC
few,TRBV4-2,TRBD1,TRBJ1-1,CASSQAQGGGTTEAFF,TGTGCCAGCAGCCAAGCCCAAGGAGGGGGCACCACTGAAGCTTTCTTT
-,TRBV7-2,-,TRBJ2-1,CASSSQQDPGLNEQFF,TGTGCCAGCAGTTCCCAGCAGGACCCCGGCCTGAATGAGCAGTTCTTC
few,TRBV30,-,TRBJ1-1,CAWKTYTEAFF,TGTGCCTGGAAAACCTACACTGAAGCTTTCTTT
-,TRBV2,-,TRBJ1-2,CASSGRPGEGYTF,TGTGCCAGCAGTGGACGGCCAGGGGAAGGCTACACCTTC
-,TRBV6-5,-,TRBJ2-1,CAIGRALNEQFF,TGTGCCATAGGACGGGCTCTCAATGAGCAGTTCTTC
few,TRBV6-6,-,TRBJ1-4,CASTWDLEKLFF,TGTGCCAGCACCTGGGACCTTGAAAAACTGTTTTTT
once,TRBV10-3,TRBD2,TRBJ2-3,CAIRRAGGGPDTQYF,TGTGCCATCAGACGAGCGGGAGGGGGCCCAGATACGCAGTATTTT
-,TRBV5-1,-,TRBJ2-5,CASSLAQLETQYF,TGCGCCAGCAGCTTGGCCCAGCTAGAGACCCAGTACTTC
-,TRBV2,-,TRBJ1-1,CASSEHENTEAFF,TGTGCCAGCAGTGAGCACGAGAACACTGAAGCTTTCTTT
-,TRBV19,TRBD1,TRBJ2-3,CASSSWTGEDTQYF,TGTGCCAGTAGTTCCTGGACAGGGGAAGATACGCAGTATTTT
-,TRBV19,TRBD2,TRBJ2-1,CASLGLAGVEQFF,TGTGCCAGTTTGGGACTAGCGGGAGTTGAGCAGTTCTTC
-,TRBV30,TRBD2,TRBJ2-3,CAWSVGLAGGTDTQYF,TGTGCCTGGAGTGTTGGTCTAGCGGGGGGCACAGATACGCAGTATTTT
-,TRBV11-2,TRBD2,TRBJ2-1,CASSLGAGGLNEQFF,TGTGCCAGCAGCTTAGGGGCGGGAGGCTTGAATGAGCAGTTCTTC
-,TRBV27,-,TRBJ1-5,CVSSSDPTGINQPQHF,TGTGTCAGCAGCTCCGACCCGACAGGTATCAATCAGCCCCAGCATTTT
-,TRBV2,TRBD1,TRBJ1-1,CASRGDRAIFKAFF,TGTGCCAGCAGGGGGGACAGGGCAATATTTAAGGCTTTCTTT
few,TRBV27,TRBD2,TRBJ2-2,CASRPLGLAGVGTGELFF,TGTGCCAGCAGACCCTTAGGACTAGCGGGAGTCGGCACCGGGGAGCTGTTTTTT
-,TRBV21-1,-,TRBJ1-3,CASSKGTGSGNTIYF,TGTGCCAGCAGCAAGGGGACAGGCTCTGGAAACACCATATATTTT
-,TRBV14,-,TRBJ2-3,CASSQQLRDTQYF,TGTGCCAGCAGCCAGCAGCTGCGTGATACGCAGTATTTT
-,TRBV21-1,-,TRBJ2-7,CASSNFRYRGRYPYEQYF,TGTGCCAGCAGCAACTTCCGCTACAGGGGGCGCTACCCCTACGAGCAGTACTTC
-,TRBV27,TRBD2,TRBJ2-1,CASSLSGLAGRSYNEQFF,TGTGCCAGCAGTTTATCAGGGCTAGCGGGACGCTCCTACAATGAGCAGTTCTTC
-,TRBV30,-,TRBJ1-4,CAWSPGRGGTNEKLFF,TGTGCCTGGAGCCCGGGACGGGGTGGGACTAATGAAAAACTGTTTTTT
few,TRBV28,-,TRBJ2-7,CASVGRYNDRDEQYF,TGTGCCAGCGTTGGGAGATACAACGACCGGGATGAGCAGTACTTC
-,TRBV7-2,-,TRBJ2-5,CASSPNGGPETQYF,TGTGCCAGCAGCCCTAATGGGGGGCCAGAGACCCAGTACTTC
-,TRBV11-3,-,TRBJ1-2,CASSAIALSGYTF,TGTGCCAGCAGCGCTATCGCCCTCTCCGGCTACACCTTC
-,TRBV10-3,-,TRBJ2-3,CAISEELVTDTQYF,TGTGCCATCAGTGAGGAATTAGTCACAGATACGCAGTATTTT
-,TRBV28,TRBD1,TRBJ1-6,CASSPQGPLGSPLHF,TGTGCCAGCAGTCCACAGGGGCCTCTGGGTTCACCCCTCCACTTT
-,TRBV11-2,-,TRBJ1-1,CASSLGRRGGWTEAFF,TGTGCCAGCAGCTTAGGGCGTAGGGGGGGTTGGACTGAAGCTTTCTTT
-,TRBV27,TRBD1,TRBJ2-7,CASRWGQGSYEQYF,TGTGCCAGCAGATGGGGACAGGGCTCCTACGAGCAGTACTTC
-,TRBV27,-,TRBJ2-1,CASSFYLMGTVTNEQFF,TGTGCCAGCAGTTTCTACTTAATGGGGACGGTAACGAATGAGCAGTTCTTC
-,TRBV27,TRBD2,TRBJ2-7,CASRAGLPNEQYF,TGTGCCAGCAGAGCGGGACTCCCAAACGAGCAGTACTTC
-,TRBV4-1,TRBD2,TRBJ2-2,CASSQDRVRLAEYTNTGELFF,TGCGCCAGCAGCCAAGATAGGGTCCGCCTAGCGGAGTACACTAACACCGGGGAGCTGTTTTTT